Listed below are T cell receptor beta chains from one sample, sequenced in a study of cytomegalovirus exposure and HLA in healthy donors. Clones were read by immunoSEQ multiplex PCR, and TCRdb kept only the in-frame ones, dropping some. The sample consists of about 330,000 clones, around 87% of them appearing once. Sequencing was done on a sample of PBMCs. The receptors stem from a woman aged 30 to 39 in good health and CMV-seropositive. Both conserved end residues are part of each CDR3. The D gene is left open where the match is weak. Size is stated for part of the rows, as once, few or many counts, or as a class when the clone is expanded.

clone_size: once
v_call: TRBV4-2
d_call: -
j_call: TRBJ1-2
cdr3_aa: CASSQELGGSPNYGYTF
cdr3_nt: TGTGCCAGCAGCCAAGAATTAGGGGGTAGCCCGAACTATGGCTACACCTTC

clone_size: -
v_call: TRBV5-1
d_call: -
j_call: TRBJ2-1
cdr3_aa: CATKRSEGSYNEQFF
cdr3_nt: TGCGCCACCAAACGTAGCGAGGGCTCCTACAATGAGCAGTTCTTC

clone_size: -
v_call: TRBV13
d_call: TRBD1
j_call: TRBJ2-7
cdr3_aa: CASSKRTGISYEQYF
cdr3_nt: TGTGCCAGCAGCAAACGGACAGGGATCTCCTACGAGCAGTACTTC

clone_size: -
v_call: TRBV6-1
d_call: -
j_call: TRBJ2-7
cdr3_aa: CASSPPITGPGEQYF
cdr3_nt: TGTGCCAGCAGTCCCCCGATTACAGGTCCCGGCGAGCAGTACTTC

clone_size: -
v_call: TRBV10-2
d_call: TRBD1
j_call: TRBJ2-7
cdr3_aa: CASSNTGQGPGEQYF
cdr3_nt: TGCGCCAGCAGCAACACTGGACAGGGACCGGGCGAGCAGTACTTC

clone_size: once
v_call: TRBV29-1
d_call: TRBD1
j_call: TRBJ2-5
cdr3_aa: CSAGQGVGEQYF
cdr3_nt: TGCAGCGCGGGACAGGGGGTAGGGGAGCAGTACTTC

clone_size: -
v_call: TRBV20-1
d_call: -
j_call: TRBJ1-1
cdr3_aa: CSAREVLLF
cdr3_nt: TGCAGTGCTAGAGAAGTGTTGCTCTTT

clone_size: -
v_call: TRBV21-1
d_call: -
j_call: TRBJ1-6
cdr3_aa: CASSKAGTFGGNSPLHF
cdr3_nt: TGTGCCAGCAGCAAAGCCGGGACATTCGGAGGGAATTCACCCCTCCACTTT

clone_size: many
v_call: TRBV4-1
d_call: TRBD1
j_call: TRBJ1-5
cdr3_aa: CASSQDGTVSNQPQHF
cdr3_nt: TGCGCCAGCAGCCAAGATGGGACAGTTAGCAATCAGCCCCAGCATTTT

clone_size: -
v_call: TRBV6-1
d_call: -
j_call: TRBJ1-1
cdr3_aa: CASSESGGMNTEAFF
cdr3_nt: TGTGCCAGCAGTGAATCCGGAGGGATGAACACTGAAGCTTTCTTT

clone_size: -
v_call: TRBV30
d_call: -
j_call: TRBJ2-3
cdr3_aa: CAWTSADTDTQYF
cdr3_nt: TGTGCCTGGACTAGCGCCGACACAGATACGCAGTATTTT

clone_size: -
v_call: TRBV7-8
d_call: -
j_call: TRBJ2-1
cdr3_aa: CASSLEWFSYNEQFF
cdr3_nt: TGTGCCAGCAGCTTAGAGTGGTTCTCCTACAATGAGCAGTTCTTC

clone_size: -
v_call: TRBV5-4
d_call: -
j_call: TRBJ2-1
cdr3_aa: CASSLPGDEQFF
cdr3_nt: TGTGCCAGCAGCCTCCCCGGTGACGAGCAGTTCTTC

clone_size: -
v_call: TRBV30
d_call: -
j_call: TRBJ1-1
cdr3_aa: CAWRIGGTEAFF
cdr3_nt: TGTGCCTGGAGGATAGGGGGGACTGAAGCTTTCTTT

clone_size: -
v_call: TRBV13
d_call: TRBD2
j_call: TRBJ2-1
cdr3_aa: CASSETSGRVDEQFF
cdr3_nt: TGTGCCAGCAGCGAAACTAGCGGGAGGGTTGATGAGCAGTTCTTC

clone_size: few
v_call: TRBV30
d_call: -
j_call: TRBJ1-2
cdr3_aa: CAWMVDPNYGYTF
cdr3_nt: TGTGCCTGGATGGTTGACCCTAACTATGGCTACACCTTC

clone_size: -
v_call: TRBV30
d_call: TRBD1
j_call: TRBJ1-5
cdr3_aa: CAWSSHRGNQPQHF
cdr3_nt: TGTGCCTGGAGTTCCCACAGGGGAAATCAGCCCCAGCATTTT

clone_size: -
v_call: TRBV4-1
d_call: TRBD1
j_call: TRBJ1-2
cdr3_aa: CASSQAWDRDGYTF
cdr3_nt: TGCGCCAGCAGCCAAGCTTGGGACAGGGATGGCTACACCTTC

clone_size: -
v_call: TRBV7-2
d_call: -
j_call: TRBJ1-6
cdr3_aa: CASSPQGDNSPLHF
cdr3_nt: TGTGCCAGCAGCCCCCAGGGCGATAATTCACCCCTCCACTTT

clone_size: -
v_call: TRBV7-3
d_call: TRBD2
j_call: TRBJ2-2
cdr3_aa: CASSYQTSGGNTGELFF
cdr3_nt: TGTGCCAGCAGCTACCAGACTAGCGGGGGGAACACCGGGGAGCTGTTTTTT

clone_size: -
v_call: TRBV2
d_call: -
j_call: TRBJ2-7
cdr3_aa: CASSGQMAYEQYF
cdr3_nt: TGTGCCAGCAGTGGACAGATGGCCTACGAGCAGTACTTC

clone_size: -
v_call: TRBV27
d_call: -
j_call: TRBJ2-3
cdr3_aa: CASNGVNTDTQYF
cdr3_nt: TGTGCCAGCAATGGGGTTAACACAGATACGCAGTATTTT

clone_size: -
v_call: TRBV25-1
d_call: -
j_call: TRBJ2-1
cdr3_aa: CASSDFSRRKQFF
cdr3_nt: TGTGCCAGCAGTGATTTCTCTAGGCGGAAGCAGTTCTTC

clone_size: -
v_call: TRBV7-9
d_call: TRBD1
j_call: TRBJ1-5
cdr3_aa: CASSAGTVNQPQHF
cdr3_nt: TGTGCCAGCAGCGCCGGGACAGTCAATCAGCCCCAGCATTTT

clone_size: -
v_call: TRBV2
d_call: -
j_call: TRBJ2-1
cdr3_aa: CASRNLAAGDEQFF
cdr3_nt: TGTGCCAGCAGGAACTTAGCCGCAGGGGATGAGCAGTTCTTC

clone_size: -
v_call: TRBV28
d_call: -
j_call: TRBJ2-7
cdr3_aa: CASSRTTYYEQYF
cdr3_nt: TGTGCCAGCAGTCGGACCACGTACTACGAGCAGTACTTC

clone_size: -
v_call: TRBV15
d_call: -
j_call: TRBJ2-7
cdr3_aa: CATSGKPGQAYEQYF
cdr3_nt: TGTGCCACCAGCGGTAAACCGGGACAAGCCTACGAGCAGTACTTC

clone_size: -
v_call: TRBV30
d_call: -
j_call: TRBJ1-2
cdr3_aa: CAWSVRRGRGYGYTF
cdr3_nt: TGTGCCTGGAGTGTACGCAGGGGCCGGGGCTATGGCTACACCTTC

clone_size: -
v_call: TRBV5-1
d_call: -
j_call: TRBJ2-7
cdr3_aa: CASSTEPGNYEQYF
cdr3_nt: TGCGCCAGCAGCACTGAACCGGGAAACTACGAGCAGTACTTC

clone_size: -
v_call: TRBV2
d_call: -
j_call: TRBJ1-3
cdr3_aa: CASSEEGVGNTIYF
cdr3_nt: TGTGCCAGCAGTGAGGAAGGGGTTGGAAACACCATATATTTT

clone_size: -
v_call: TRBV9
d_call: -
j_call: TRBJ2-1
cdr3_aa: CASSVEAGRNNEQFF
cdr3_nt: TGTGCCAGCAGCGTAGAGGCAGGGAGAAACAATGAGCAGTTCTTC

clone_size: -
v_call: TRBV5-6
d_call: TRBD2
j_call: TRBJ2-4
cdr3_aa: CASSLVRGDIQYF
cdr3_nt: TGTGCCAGCAGCTTGGTGCGGGGGGACATTCAGTACTTC

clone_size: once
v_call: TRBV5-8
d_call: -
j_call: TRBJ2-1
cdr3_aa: CASSLSLGGYNEQFF
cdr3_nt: TGTGCCAGCAGCTTGTCCCTCGGGGGATACAATGAGCAGTTCTTC

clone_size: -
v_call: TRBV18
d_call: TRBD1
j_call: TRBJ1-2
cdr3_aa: CASSEDRASYTF
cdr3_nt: TGTGCCAGCTCAGAAGACAGGGCGTCCTACACCTTC

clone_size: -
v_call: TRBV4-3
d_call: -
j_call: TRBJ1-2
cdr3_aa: CASSQDRGVAGYTF
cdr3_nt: TGCGCCAGCAGCCAAGATAGGGGGGTGGCCGGCTACACCTTC

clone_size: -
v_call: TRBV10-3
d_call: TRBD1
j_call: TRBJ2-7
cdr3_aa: CAISELGQGPYEQYF
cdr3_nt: TGTGCCATCAGTGAATTGGGACAGGGACCCTACGAGCAGTACTTC

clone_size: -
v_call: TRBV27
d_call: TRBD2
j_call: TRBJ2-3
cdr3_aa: CASGGGGAVDTQYF
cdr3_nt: TGTGCCTCTGGGGGCGGGGGGGCCGTGGATACGCAGTATTTT

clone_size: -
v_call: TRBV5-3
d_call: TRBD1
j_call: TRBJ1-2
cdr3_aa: CARSYNGTGRNYGYTF
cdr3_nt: TGTGCCAGAAGCTACAACGGGACAGGGCGTAACTATGGCTACACCTTC

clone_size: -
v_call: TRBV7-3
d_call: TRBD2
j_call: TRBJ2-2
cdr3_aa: CASSLRGLAGVSNTGELFF
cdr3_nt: TGTGCCAGCAGCTTGCGCGGACTAGCGGGGGTATCGAACACCGGGGAGCTGTTTTTT

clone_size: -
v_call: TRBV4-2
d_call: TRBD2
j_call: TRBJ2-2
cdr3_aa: CASRPKVVGLAGWKLFF
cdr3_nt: TGTGCCAGCCGGCCCAAGGTAGTCGGACTAGCGGGATGGAAGCTGTTTTTT

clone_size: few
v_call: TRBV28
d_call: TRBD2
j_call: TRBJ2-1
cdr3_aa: CASSLPAGESGGEQFF
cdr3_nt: TGTGCCAGCAGTCTACCAGCGGGAGAGTCAGGCGGTGAGCAGTTCTTC

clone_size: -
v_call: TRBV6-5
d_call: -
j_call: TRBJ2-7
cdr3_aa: CASSPAGQSSYEQYF
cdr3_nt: TGTGCCAGCAGCCCCGCGGGTCAGAGCTCCTACGAGCAGTACTTC

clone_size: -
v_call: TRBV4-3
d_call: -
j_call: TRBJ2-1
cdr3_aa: CASSSPGGVYNEQFF
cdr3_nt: TGCGCCAGCAGCTCCCCCGGGGGCGTATACAATGAGCAGTTCTTC

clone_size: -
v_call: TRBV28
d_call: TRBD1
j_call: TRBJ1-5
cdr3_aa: CASSPRGQGGNQPQHF
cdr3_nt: TGTGCCAGCAGTCCTCGCGGACAGGGAGGCAATCAGCCCCAGCATTTT

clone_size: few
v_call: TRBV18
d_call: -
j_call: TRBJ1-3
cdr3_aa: CASSPPPGGNTIYF
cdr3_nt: TGTGCCAGCTCACCACCACCAGGCGGAAACACCATATATTTT

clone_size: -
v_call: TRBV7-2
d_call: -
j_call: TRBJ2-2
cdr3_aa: CASSLWAGNTGELFF
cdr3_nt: TGTGCCAGCAGCTTATGGGCGGGGAACACCGGGGAGCTGTTTTTT

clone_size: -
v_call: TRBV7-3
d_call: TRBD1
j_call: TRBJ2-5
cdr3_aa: CASSTTGGLGETQYF
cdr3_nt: TGTGCCAGCAGCACGACAGGGGGCTTAGGGGAGACCCAGTACTTC

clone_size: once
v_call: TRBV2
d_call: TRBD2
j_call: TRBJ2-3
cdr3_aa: CASSDSSLAGVPDTQYF
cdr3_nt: TGTGCCAGCAGTGACTCTTCACTAGCGGGAGTCCCAGATACGCAGTATTTT

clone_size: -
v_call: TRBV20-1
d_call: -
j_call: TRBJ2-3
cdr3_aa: CSARGDTQYF
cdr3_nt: TGCAGTGCTAGGGGCGATACGCAGTATTTT

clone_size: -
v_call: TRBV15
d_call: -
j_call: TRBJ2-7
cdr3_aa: CATSRGQEIYEQYF
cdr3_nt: TGTGCCACCAGCAGAGGACAGGAGATCTACGAGCAGTACTTC

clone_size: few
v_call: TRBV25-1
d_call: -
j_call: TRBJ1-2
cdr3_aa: CASSGLGVGGYTF
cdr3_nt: TGTGCCAGCAGTGGTTTGGGGGTTGGTGGCTACACCTTC

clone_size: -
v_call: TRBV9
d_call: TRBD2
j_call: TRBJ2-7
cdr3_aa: CASSLGTSATYEQYF
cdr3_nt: TGTGCCAGCAGCCTCGGGACTAGCGCCACCTACGAGCAGTACTTC

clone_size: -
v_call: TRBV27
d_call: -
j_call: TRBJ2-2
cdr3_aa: CASSFWTQRITGELFF
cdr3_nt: TGTGCCAGCAGTTTCTGGACCCAAAGGATTACCGGGGAGCTGTTTTTT

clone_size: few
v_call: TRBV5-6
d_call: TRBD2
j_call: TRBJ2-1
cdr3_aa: CASSVGLAGNEQFF
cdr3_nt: TGTGCCAGCAGCGTGGGACTAGCGGGGAATGAGCAGTTCTTC

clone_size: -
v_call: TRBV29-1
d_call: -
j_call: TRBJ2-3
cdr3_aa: CSYGTHTDTQYF
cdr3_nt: TGCAGCTACGGGACTCACACAGATACGCAGTATTTT